The 12 T cell receptor beta chains given below trace back to one sample, sequenced in a study of OX40 agonist ivuxolimab in advanced cancers. Sequenced by immunoSEQ multiplex PCR; TCRdb stores in-frame clones only, minus some. The sample has tens of thousands of clones, 75% to 90% seen once. Sequencing was performed on CD4+ or CD8+ T cells sorted from blood, taken in a trial of the OX40 agonist ivuxolimab. The receptors derive from an adult with an advanced solid tumor such as melanoma, head and neck, liver or kidney cancer.

The V gene is TRBV11-3, the J gene TRBJ2-3; D is possibly TRBD1 (5 bases). V dropped 4 bases and J dropped 3 bases, with 8 bases sitting between them. The germline V gene has CDR1 SGHNT and CDR2 YENEEA. The CDR3 covers 13 residues. The CDR3 spells CASSSDTTDTQYF. The DNA of the CDR3 is TGTGCCAGCAGCTCGGACACGACAGATACGCAGTATTTT.

The chain recombines TRBV5-4 with TRBJ1-5; 7 positions agree with TRBD1. J gave up 4 bases and V 3 bases, and 7 bases lay outside the gene matches. The germline V gene encodes CDR1 SGHNT and CDR2 YYREEE (reference sequence). The CDR3 spans 15 residues. CDR3 amino acids: CASSSQGTANQPQHF. CDR3 in DNA: TGTGCCAGCAGCTCGCAAGGGACAGCGAATCAGCCCCAGCATTTT. Filled out from reference TRBV5-4 and TRBJ1-5, the complete variable domain reads ETGVTQSPTHLIKTRGQQVTLRCSSQSGHNTVSWYQQALGQGPQFIFQYYREEENGRGNFPPRFSGLQFPNYSSELNVNALELDDSALYLCASSSQGTANQPQHFGDGTRLSIL.

This clone appeared a few times. V usage is TRBV14 and J usage is TRBJ2-7; 8 positions agree with TRBD2. Germline CDR1 reads SGHDN; CDR2 reads FVKESK. The CDR3 totals 14 residues. After removal of 0 bases from V and 7 bases from J, the junction contained 5 bases not matched to a gene. The CDR3 nucleotides read TGTGCCAGCAGCCAAGAAGCGGGAGCTTGGGAGCAGTACTTC. This encodes CASSQEAGAWEQYF.

The gene calls are TRBV4-2 and TRBJ1-2, with D perhaps TRBD1 (5 bases). This CDR3 has 14 amino acids. V was clipped by 2 bases and J by 8 bases, with 15 bases between them. Germline-derived CDR1 and CDR2 are LGHNA and YNFKEQ. CDR3 nucleotide sequence: TGTGCCAGCAGCCAATTCCAGGGACTAGGCGGCTACACCTTC. Residues: CASSQFQGLGGYTF.

The chain is built from TRBV9 and TRBJ2-1; TRBD2 matches 10 bases. This CDR3 has 16 amino acids. With V trimmed by 3 bases and J by 8 bases, 11 bases remained unmatched. Germline lookup yields CDR1 SGDLS and CDR2 YYNGEE. CDR3 bases: TGTGCCAGCAGCGACCCGAGCGGGGGGGCCAGGGATGAGCAGTTCTTC. Encoded protein: CASSDPSGGARDEQFF. The full variable domain, completed using reference TRBV9 and TRBJ2-1, is DSGVTQTPKHLITATGQRVTLRCSPRSGDLSVYWYQQSLDQGLQFLIQYYNGEERAKGNILERFSAQQFPDLHSELNLSSLELGDSALYFCASSDPSGGARDEQFFGPGTRLTVL.

The chain links TRBV7-8 to TRBJ1-1; D call uncertain. The germline V gene encodes CDR1 SGHVS and CDR2 FQNEAQ. Trimming shortened V by 1 base and J by 0 bases, and 6 bases separated the two germline ends. The CDR3 is 14 amino acids. DNA for the CDR3: TGTGCCAGCAGCTTAGTGCTGATGAACACTGAAGCTTTCTTT. This translates into CASSLVLMNTEAFF.

V gene TRBV27 combines with J gene TRBJ1-1; D perhaps matches TRBD1 (6 bases). The V gene's germline CDR1 is MNHEY and CDR2 SMNVEV (reference sequence). The V end lost 3 bases, the J end lost 4 bases, and 15 bases lay between the germline ends. The CDR3 sequence is 15 residues long. The CDR3 coding sequence is TGTGCCAGCAGTTTGGCGGCCGGGGGGCTCACTGAAGCTTTCTTT. Residues: CASSLAAGGLTEAFF.

This clone was seen a few times. This chain uses TRBV28 with TRBJ1-1; 9 bases fit TRBD1. Germline CDR1 MDHEN, CDR2 SYDVKM. The CDR3 covers 15 residues. V gave up 6 bases and J gave up 5 bases; unmatched junction bases: 10. The CDR3 sequence: CASSFRRTGETEAFF. CDR3 coding DNA: TGTGCCAGCAGCTTCAGGAGGACAGGGGAAACTGAAGCTTTCTTT.

This clone was seen just once. The rearrangement uses TRBV29-1 and TRBJ2-1; 10 bases are shared with TRBD2. CDR3 size: 16 residues. Germline V gives CDR1 SQVTM, CDR2 ANQGSEA. Losses at the gene ends were 6 bases for V and 7 bases for J; bases not matched to a gene: 15. CDR3 sequence reads: CSVEGGAGGPGNEQFF. In nucleotides, the CDR3 is TGCAGCGTCGAGGGTGGAGCGGGAGGGCCGGGAAATGAGCAGTTCTTC.

This chain's CDR3 is CASTTMDRESAEAFF. CDR3 in DNA: TGTGCCAGCACCACCATGGACAGGGAGAGCGCTGAAGCTTTCTTT. The rearrangement uses TRBV28 and TRBJ1-1, with 8 bases identical to TRBD1. From germline, CDR1 is MDHEN and CDR2 SYDVKM. The V gene end was trimmed by 7 bases and the J gene end by 6 bases; junction bases not matched to a gene: 13. The CDR3 has 15 amino acids.

V gene TRBV29-1 combines with J gene TRBJ2-7, with a tentative D call TRBD2 (6 bases). Germline CDR1 SQVTM, CDR2 ANQGSEA. V was cut by 6 bases and J by 1 base, with 13 bases left in between. The CDR3 has 13 residues. CDR3 in DNA: TGCAGCGTCGTCACCGGGACTTCCTACGAGCAGTACTTC. Translation: CSVVTGTSYEQYF.

The chain links TRBV6-1 to TRBJ1-1, with 8 bases lining up with TRBD1. CDR1 is MNHNS, CDR2 SASEGT, per germline. The junction had 10 bases not matched to a gene; V was cut back by 4 bases and J by 9 bases. The CDR3 is made up of 14 amino acids. The CDR3 reads CASSGADRGRQAFF. The DNA of the CDR3 is TGTGCCAGCAGTGGCGCTGACAGGGGTCGTCAAGCTTTCTTT.